Sequencing of this T cell receptor beta chain was carried out in a study of blood T cell repertoires in COVID-19. For the study at large: Sample material is recorded as cDNA or gDNA derived from T cells, B-cell-depleted T cells, or PBMCs.

Trimming at V came to 0 bases and at J to 0 bases, leaving 0 bases not matched to a gene. There are 14 residues in the CDR3. Per the original methods: Amplification with reference gene primers provided the estimates of nucleated cell counts. The repertoire was sequenced with immunoSEQ multiplex PCR; TCRdb's copy has only in-frame clones and lacks some. V, J and clone size derive from that table, while D and trimming were established from the DNA sequence. The data contain about 210,000 clones, around 81% of them singletons. Sequencing input: peripheral blood. The chain combines TRBV5-3 with TRBJ2-7; 7 nucleotides line up with TRBD2. TRBV5-3 qualifies as an ORF whose function is uncertain. This clonotype was obtained from a human donor in a cohort sampled during active COVID-19. The CDR3 protein is CARSLGGSSYEQYF. The CDR3 nucleotides read TGTGCCAGAAGCTTGGGCGGGAGCTCCTACGAGCAGTACTTC.